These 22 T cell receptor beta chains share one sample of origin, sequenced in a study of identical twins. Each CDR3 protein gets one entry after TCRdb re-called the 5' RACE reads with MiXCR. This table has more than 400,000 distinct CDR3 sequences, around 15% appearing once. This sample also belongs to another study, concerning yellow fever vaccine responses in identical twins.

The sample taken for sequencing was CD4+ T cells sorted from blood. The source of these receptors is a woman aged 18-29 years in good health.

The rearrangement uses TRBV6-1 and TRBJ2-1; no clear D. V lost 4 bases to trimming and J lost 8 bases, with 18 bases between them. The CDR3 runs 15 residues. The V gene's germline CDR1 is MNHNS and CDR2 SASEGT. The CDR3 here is CASSGGRAPQHEQFF. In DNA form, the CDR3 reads TGTGCCAGCAGTGGCGGCCGAGCCCCACAACATGAGCAGTTCTTC.

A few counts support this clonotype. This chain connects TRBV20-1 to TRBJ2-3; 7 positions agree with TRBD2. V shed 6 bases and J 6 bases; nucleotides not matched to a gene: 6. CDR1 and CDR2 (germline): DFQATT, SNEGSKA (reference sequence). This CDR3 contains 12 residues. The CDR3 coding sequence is TGCAGTGCAACAGGACTAGGGGATACGCAGTATTTT. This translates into CSATGLGDTQYF.

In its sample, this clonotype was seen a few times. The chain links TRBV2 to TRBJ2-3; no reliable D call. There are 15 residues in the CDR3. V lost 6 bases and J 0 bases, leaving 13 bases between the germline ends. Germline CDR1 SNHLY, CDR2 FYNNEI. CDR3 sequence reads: CASSIEDLSTDTQYF. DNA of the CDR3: TGTGCCAGCAGCATCGAAGACTTAAGCACAGATACGCAGTATTTT. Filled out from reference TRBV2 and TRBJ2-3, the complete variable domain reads EPEVTQTPSHQVTQMGQEVILRCVPISNHLYFYWYRQILGQKVEFLVSFYNNEISEKSEIFDDQFSVERPDGSNFTLKIRSTKLEDSAMYFCASSIEDLSTDTQYFGPGTRLTVL.

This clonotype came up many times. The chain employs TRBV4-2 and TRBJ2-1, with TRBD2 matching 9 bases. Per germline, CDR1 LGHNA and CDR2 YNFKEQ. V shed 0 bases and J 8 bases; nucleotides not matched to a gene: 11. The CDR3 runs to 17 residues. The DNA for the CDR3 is TGTGCCAGCAGCCAAGATAAGGGCGGGAGGGAAAGAGATGAGCAGTTCTTC. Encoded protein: CASSQDKGGRERDEQFF.

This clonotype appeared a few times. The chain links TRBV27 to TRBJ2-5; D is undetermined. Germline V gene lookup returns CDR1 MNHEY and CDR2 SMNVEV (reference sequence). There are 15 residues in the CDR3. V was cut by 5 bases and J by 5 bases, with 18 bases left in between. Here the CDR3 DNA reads TGTGCCAGCAGTGTGCGACAAAGGTTTGGGGAGACCCAGTACTTC. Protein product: CASSVRQRFGETQYF.

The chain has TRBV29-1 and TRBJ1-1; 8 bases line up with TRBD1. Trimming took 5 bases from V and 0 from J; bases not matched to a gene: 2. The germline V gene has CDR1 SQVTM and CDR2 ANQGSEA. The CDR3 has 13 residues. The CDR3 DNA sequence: TGCAGCGTTAACAGGGGGGTGAACACTGAAGCTTTCTTT. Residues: CSVNRGVNTEAFF.

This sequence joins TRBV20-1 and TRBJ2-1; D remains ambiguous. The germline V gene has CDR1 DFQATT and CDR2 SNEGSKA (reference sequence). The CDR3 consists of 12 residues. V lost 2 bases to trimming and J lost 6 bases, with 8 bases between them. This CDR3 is CSARLLTNEQFF. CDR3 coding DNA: TGCAGTGCTAGACTCTTAACCAATGAGCAGTTCTTC.

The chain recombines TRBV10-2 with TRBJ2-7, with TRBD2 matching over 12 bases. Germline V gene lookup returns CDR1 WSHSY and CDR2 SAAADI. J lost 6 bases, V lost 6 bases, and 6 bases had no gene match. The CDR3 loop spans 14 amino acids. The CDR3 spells CASRLGLAGREQYF. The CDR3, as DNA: TGCGCCAGCAGACTCGGACTAGCGGGACGCGAGCAGTACTTC.

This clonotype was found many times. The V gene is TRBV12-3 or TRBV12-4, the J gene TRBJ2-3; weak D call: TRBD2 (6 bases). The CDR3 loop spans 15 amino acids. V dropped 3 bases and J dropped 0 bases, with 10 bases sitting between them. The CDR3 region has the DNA TGTGCCAGCAGTTTTAGCGGAACTAGCACAGATACGCAGTATTTT. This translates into CASSFSGTSTDTQYF.

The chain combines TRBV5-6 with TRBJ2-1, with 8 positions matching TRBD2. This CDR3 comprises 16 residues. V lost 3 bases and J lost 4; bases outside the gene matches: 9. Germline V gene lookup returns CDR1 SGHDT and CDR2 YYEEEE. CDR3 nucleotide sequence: TGTGCCAGCAGCTCTCTAGTGGCTAGCGGGTACAATGAGCAGTTCTTC. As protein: CASSSLVASGYNEQFF.

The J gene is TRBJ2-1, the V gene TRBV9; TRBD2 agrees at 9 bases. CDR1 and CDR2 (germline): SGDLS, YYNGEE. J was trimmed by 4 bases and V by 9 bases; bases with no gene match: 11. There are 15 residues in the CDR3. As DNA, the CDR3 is TGTGCCACTGGACTGGGGCGGGAGGGATACAATGAGCAGTTCTTC. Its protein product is CATGLGREGYNEQFF.

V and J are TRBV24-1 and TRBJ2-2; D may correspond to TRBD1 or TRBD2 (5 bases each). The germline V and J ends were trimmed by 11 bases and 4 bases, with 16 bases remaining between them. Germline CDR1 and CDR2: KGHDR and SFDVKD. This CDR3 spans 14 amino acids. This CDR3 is CAIAKGTFTGELFF. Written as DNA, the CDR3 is TGTGCCATCGCTAAGGGGACCTTCACCGGGGAGCTGTTTTTT.

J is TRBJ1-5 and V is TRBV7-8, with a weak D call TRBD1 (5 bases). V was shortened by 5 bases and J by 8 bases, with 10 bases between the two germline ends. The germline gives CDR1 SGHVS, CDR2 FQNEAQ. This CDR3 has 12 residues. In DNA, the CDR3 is TGTGCCAGCAGCATGCCCAGGGAGCCCCAGCATTTT. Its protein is CASSMPREPQHF.

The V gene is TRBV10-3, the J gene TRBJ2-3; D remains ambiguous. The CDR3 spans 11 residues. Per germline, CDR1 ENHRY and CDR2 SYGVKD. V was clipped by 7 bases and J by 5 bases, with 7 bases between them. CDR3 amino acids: CAIKTQDTQYF. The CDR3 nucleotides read TGTGCCATCAAAACCCAAGATACGCAGTATTTT.

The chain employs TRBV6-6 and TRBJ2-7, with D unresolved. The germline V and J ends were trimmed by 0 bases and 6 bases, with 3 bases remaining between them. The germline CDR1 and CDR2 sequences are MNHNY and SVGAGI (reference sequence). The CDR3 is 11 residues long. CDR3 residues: CASSYSLEQYF. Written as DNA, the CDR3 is TGTGCCAGCAGTTACTCCCTCGAGCAGTACTTC.

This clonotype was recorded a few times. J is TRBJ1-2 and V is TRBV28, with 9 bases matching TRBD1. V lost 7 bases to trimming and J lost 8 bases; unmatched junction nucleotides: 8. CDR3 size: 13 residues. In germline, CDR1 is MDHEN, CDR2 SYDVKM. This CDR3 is CASTKQGAQGYTF. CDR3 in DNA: TGTGCCAGCACGAAACAGGGGGCGCAGGGCTACACCTTC.

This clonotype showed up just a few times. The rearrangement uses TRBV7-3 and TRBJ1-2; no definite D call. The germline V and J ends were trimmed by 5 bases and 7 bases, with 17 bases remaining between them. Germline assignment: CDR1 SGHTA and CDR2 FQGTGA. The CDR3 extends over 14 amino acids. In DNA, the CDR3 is TGTGCCAGCAGCCAAGGCGTCGTGACTAGTGGCTACACCTTC. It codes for CASSQGVVTSGYTF.

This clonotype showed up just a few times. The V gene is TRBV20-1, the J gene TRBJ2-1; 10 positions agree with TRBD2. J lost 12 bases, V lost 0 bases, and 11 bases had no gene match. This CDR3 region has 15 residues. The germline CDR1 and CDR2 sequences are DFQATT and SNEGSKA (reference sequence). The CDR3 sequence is CSARDMQRGGHSQFF. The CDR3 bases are TGCAGTGCTAGAGATATGCAGCGGGGGGGCCATTCGCAGTTCTTC.

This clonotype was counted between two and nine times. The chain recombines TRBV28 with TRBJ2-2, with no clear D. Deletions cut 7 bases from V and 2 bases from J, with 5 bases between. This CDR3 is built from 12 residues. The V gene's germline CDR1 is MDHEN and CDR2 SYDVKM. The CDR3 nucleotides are TGTGCCAGCAAACCAAACACCGGGGAGCTGTTTTTT. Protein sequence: CASKPNTGELFF.

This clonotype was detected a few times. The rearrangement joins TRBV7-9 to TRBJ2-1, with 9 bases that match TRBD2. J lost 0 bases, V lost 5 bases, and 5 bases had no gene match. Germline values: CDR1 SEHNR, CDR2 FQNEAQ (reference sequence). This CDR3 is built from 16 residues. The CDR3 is CASSPVSGSSYNEQFF. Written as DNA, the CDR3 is TGTGCCAGCAGCCCTGTTAGCGGGAGCTCCTACAATGAGCAGTTCTTC.

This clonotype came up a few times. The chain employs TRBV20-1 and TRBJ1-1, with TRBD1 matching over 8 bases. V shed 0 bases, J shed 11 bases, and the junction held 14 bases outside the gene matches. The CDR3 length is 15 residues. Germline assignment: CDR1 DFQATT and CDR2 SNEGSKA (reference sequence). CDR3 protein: CSARERTGTQGPAFF. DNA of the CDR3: TGCAGTGCTAGAGAACGGACAGGGACCCAGGGACCGGCTTTCTTT.

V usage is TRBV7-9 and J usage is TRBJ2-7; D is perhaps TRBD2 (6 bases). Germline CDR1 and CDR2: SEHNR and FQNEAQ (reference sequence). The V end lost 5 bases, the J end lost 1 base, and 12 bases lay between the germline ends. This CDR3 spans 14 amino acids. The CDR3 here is CASSGGALSYEQYF. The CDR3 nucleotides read TGTGCCAGCAGCGGAGGGGCCCTGTCCTACGAGCAGTACTTC.